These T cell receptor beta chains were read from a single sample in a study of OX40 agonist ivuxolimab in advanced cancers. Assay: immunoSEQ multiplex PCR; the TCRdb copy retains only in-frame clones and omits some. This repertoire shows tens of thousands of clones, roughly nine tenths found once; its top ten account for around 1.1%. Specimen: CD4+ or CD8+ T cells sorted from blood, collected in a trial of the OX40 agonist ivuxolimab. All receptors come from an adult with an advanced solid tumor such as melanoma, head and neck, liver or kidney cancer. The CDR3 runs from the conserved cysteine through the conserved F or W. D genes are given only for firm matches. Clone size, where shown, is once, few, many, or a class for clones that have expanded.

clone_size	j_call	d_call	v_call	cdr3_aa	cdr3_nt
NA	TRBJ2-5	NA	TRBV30	CAWSVGKKETQYF	TGTGCCTGGAGTGTTGGCAAGAAAGAGACCCAGTACTTC
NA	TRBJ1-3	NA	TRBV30	CAWSGGGGLWKHHIF	TGTGCCTGGAGTGGAGGTGGGGGCTTATGGAAACACCATATATTT
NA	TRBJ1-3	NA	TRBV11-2	CASSLAQGSGNTIYF	TGTGCCAGCAGCTTAGCTCAGGGCTCTGGAAACACCATATATTTT
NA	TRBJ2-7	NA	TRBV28	CASSPQPSYEQYF	TGTGCCAGCAGCCCCCAACCCTCCTACGAGCAGTACTTC
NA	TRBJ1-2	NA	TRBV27	CASSHYSGTTNYGYTF	TGTGCCAGCAGCCATTATTCAGGAACGACTAACTATGGCTACACCTTC
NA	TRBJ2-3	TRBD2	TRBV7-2	CASSLLVSASGGTTDTQYF	TGTGCCAGCAGCTTATTAGTGTCCGCTAGCGGGGGGACGACAGATACGCAGTATTTT
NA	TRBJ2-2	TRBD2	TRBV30	CAWGGLAGGPNTGELFF	TGTGCCTGGGGGGGACTAGCGGGAGGGCCAAACACCGGGGAGCTGTTTTTT
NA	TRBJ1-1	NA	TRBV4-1	CASSQDMDLRAFF	TGCGCCAGCAGCCAAGACATGGACCTGAGGGCTTTCTTT
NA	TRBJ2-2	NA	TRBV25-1	CATTENTGELFF	TGTGCCACCACCGAGAACACCGGGGAGCTGTTTTTT
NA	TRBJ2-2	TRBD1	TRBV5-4	CAGGQGAKTTGELFF	TGTGCCGGAGGGCAGGGGGCGAAGACCACCGGGGAGCTGTTTTTT
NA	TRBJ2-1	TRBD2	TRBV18	CASSPQPSGTNNEQFF	TGTGCCAGCTCACCACAGCCTAGCGGGACCAACAATGAGCAGTTCTTC
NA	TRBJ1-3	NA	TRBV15	CATSRDWTGSSGNTIYF	TGTGCCACCAGCAGAGATTGGACGGGAAGCTCTGGAAACACCATATATTTT
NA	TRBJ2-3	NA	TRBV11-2	CASSLDPSAGDTQYF	TGTGCCAGCAGCTTAGATCCCTCCGCGGGGGATACGCAGTATTTT
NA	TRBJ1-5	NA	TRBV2	CASSGGDTQPQHF	TGTGCCAGCAGTGGAGGGGATACGCAGCCCCAGCATTTT
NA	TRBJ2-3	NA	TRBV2	CASVGLDTQYF	TGTGCCAGCGTCGGGCTGGATACGCAGTATTTT
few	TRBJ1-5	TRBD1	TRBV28	CASSPGQGHRAQHF	TGTGCCAGCAGCCCGGGACAGGGGCATCGGGCCCAGCATTTT
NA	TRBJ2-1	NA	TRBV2	CASSEVPVGVREQFF	TGTGCCAGCAGTGAAGTCCCCGTAGGAGTACGTGAGCAGTTCTTC
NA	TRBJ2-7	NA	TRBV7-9	CASSRGGLGEQYF	TGTGCCAGCAGCCGTGGGGGGTTGGGCGAGCAGTACTTC
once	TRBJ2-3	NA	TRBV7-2	CASSLIGNTADTQYF	TGTGCCAGCAGCTTAATCGGAAATACGGCAGATACGCAGTATTTT
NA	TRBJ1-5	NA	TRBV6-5	CASSYRGNQPQHF	TGTGCCAGCAGTTACAGGGGAAATCAGCCCCAGCATTTT
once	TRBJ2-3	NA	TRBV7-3	CASSLGGHEDDTQYF	TGTGCCAGCAGCTTAGGGGGTCACGAGGACGATACGCAGTATTTT
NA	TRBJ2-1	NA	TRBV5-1	CASSLMGPGDEQFF	TGCGCCAGCAGCTTGATGGGGCCAGGAGATGAGCAGTTCTTC
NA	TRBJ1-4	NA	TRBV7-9	CASSSFSGQNEKLFF	TGTGCCAGCAGCTCATTTTCAGGACAGAATGAAAAACTGTTTTTT
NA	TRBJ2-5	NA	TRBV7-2	CASSSAPPGQQETQYF	TGTGCCAGCAGCTCGGCGCCCCCAGGGCAACAAGAGACCCAGTACTTC
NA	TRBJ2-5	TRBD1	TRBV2	CASSGQGGQETQYF	TGTGCCAGCAGTGGACAGGGGGGGCAAGAGACCCAGTACTTC
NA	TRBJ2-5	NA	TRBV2	CASRPDQETQYF	TGTGCCAGCAGGCCTGACCAAGAGACCCAGTACTTC
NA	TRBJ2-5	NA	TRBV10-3	CAISESRLGALQETQYF	TGTGCCATCAGTGAGTCGAGATTGGGGGCTCTACAGGAGACCCAGTACTTC
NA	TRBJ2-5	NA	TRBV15	CATSFTRNQETQYF	TGTGCCACCAGCTTTACGCGGAACCAAGAGACCCAGTACTTC
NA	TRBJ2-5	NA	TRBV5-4	CASSPKLGGLETQYF	TGTGCCAGCAGCCCGAAACTCGGGGGGCTGGAGACCCAGTACTTC
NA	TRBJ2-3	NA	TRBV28	CAIARSDTQYF	TGTGCCATAGCAAGGTCAGATACGCAGTATTTT